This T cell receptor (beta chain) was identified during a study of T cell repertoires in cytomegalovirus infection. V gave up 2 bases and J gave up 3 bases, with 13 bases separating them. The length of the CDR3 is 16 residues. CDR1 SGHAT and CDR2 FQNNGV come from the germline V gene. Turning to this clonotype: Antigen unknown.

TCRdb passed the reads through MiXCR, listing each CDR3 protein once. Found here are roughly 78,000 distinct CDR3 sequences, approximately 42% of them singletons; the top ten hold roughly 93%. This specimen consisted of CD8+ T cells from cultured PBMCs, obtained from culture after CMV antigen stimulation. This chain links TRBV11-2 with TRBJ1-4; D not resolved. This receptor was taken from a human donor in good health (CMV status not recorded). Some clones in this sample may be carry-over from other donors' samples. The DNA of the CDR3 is TGTGCCAGCAGCTTAACCTCTAGGTCAGCTAATGAAAAACTGTTTTTT. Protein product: CASSLTSRSANEKLFF.